The sequence of this T cell receptor (beta chain) was determined in a study of blood T cell repertoires in COVID-19. Study context: Acute and convalescent COVID-19 samples came from the United States, Italy and Spain. Sources were T cells, B-cell-depleted T cells, or PBMCs; the material itself was cDNA or gDNA.

Authors' analysis steps: Estimates of nucleated cell counts were drawn from the amplification of reference gene primers. The protocol was immunoSEQ multiplex PCR, while the TCRdb copy is restricted to in-frame clones and leaves out a portion. The V and J calls and clone size were taken over from that table, and D and trimming were inferred from the DNA. The data show 200,000 to 250,000 clones, with approximately 85% seen just once and 4.7% held by the top ten. The CDR3 totals 14 residues. Trimming cost V 6 bases and J 2 bases; bases outside gene matches: 3. Germline loops: CDR1 LNHDA, CDR2 SQIVND (reference sequence).

This receptor was identified in a woman in her 70s with acute or convalescent COVID-19. The sequencing input was peripheral blood. J is TRBJ1-1 and V is TRBV19; TRBD1 matches at 10 bases. The CDR3 nucleotides are TGTGCCAGTAGCCGACAGGGGGCCAACACTGAAGCTTTCTTT. It translates to CASSRQGANTEAFF.